This T cell receptor (beta chain) was sequenced in a study of cytomegalovirus exposure and HLA in healthy donors. The study ran its PCR with 60 Vbeta and 13 Jbeta primers. Profiled with immunoSEQ multiplex PCR; TCRdb holds only in-frame clones, not every one. Its clone listing holds roughly 62,000 clones. Findings of the study overall: An observed cluster of highly shared sequence variants was recorded as a likely sequencing artifact. It emerged from a later analysis that several of the most significant clusters appeared to be linked to common viral pathogens. No immune exposure information besides CMV serostatus was available. TCR beta chain V- and J-gene trimming was linked, in a later analysis, to a missense variant in DCLRE1C.

Comment on this clone: Its antigen remains unidentified.

The germline V gene has CDR1 LNHNV and CDR2 YYDKDF (reference sequence). The V end was cut by 0 bases, the J end by 10 bases, with 19 bases between. The length of the CDR3 is 17 residues. This TCR was sampled from a woman between 18 and 29 years old in good health and CMV-seronegative. The chain employs TRBV15 and TRBJ1-6; D gene uncertain. Sequenced: PBMCs. The CDR3 DNA sequence: TGTGCCACCAGCAGAGATAACCCAGTCTTTTTGAAATCACCCCTCCACTTT. It specifies CATSRDNPVFLKSPLHF.